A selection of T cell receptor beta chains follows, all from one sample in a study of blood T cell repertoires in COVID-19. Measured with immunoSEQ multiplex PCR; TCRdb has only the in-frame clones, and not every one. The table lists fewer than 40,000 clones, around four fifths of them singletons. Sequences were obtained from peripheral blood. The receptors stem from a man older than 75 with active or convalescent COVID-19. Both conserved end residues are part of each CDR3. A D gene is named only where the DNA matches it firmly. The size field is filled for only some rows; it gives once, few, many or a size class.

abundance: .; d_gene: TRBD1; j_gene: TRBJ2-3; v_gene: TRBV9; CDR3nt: TGTGCCAGCAGCGGGCCCTTTAATAGGGGGCCAGATACGCAGTATTTT; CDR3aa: CASSGPFNRGPDTQYF
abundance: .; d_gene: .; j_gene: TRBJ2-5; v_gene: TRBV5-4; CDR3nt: TGTGCCAGCAGCTACCCGGGGGACCAAGAGACCCAGTACTTC; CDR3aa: CASSYPGDQETQYF
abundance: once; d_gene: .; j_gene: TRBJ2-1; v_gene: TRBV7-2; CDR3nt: TGTGCCAGCAGCTTCTTGGGGGGTTCCCTACCAAATGAGCAGTTCTTC; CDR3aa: CASSFLGGSLPNEQFF
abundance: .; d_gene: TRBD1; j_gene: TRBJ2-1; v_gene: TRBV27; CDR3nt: TGTGCCAGCAGCACAGGGACAGGGGGCCGTGGTGAGCAGTTCTTC; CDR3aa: CASSTGTGGRGEQFF
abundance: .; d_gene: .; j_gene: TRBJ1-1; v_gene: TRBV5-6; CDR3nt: TGTGCCAGCAGCTCGCGGGGGGTCCTGAACACTGAAGCTTTCTTT; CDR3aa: CASSSRGVLNTEAFF
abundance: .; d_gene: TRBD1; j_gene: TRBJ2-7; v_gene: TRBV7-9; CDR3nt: TGTGCCAGCAGCAGCGGACAGGGGGTCTCCGAGCAGTACTTC; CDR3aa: CASSSGQGVSEQYF
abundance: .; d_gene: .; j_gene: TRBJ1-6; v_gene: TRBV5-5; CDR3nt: TGTGCCAGCAGCTTGGAGGCGTCAGGGGTTTCACCCCTCCACTTT; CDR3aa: CASSLEASGVSPLHF
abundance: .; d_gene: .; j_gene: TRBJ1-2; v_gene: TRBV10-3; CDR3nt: TGTGCCATCAGTGAAGGAGGGGCCATGGGGCAAGACTATGGCTACACCTTC; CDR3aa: CAISEGGAMGQDYGYTF
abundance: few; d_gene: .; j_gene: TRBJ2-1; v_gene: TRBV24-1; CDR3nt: TGTGCCACCAGTGATTTCCCGGGACGGACTACTGAGCAGTTCTTC; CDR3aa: CATSDFPGRTTEQFF
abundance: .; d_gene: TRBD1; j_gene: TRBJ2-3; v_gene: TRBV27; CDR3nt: TGTGCCAGCAGTGAATTTCCGGGACAGGGGACTGATACGCAGTATTTT; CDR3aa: CASSEFPGQGTDTQYF
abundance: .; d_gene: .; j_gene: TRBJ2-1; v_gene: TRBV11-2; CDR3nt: TGTGCCAGCAGCCTTGGACAGGAGGGGAATGAGCAGTTCTTC; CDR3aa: CASSLGQEGNEQFF
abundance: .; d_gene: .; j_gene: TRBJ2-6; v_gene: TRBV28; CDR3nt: TGTGCCAGCAGTCGGTATTCTGGGGCCAACGTCCTGACTTTC; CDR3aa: CASSRYSGANVLTF
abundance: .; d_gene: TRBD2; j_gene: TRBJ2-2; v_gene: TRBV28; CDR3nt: TGTGCCAGCCTGGGTCGCGGGGGGCGTACCGGGGAGCTGTTTTTT; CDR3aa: CASLGRGGRTGELFF
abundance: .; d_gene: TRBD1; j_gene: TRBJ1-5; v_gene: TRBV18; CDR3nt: TGTGCCAGCTCATCGTCCCAAGGGGGCGGAAATCAGCCCCAGCATTTT; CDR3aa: CASSSSQGGGNQPQHF
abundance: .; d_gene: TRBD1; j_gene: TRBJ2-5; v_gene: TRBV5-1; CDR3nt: TGCGCCAGCAGCGGCCGGGACAGGGGATGGCAAGAGACCCAGTACTTC; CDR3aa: CASSGRDRGWQETQYF
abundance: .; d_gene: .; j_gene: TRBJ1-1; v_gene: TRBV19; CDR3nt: TGTGCCAGTAGTCCTCGACAGGCGACCACTGAAGCTTTCTTT; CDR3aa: CASSPRQATTEAFF
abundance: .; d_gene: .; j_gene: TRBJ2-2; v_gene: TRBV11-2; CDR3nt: TGTGCCAGCAGCTTAGGTCCGGGAGTGGTCACCGGGGAGCTGTTTTTT; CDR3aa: CASSLGPGVVTGELFF